This TCR beta chain derives from a study of T cell changes during pregnancy in multiple sclerosis. Sequencing was performed with immunoSEQ multiplex PCR; in TCRdb, only in-frame clones are kept and a portion is missing. The sample lists roughly 34,000 clones; 70% to 90% were seen once. The sequence came from a female donor with multiple sclerosis, enrolled in a pregnancy study. Here the sequenced sample was CD8+ T cells from peripheral blood mononuclear cells, taken in the third trimester of pregnancy.

The CDR3 region has the DNA TGTGCCAGCAGTTCCCCGTCTAGAACGCAGTATTTT. Protein: CASSSPSRTQYF. This chain links TRBV27 with TRBJ2-3; the D is unclear. Per germline, CDR1 MNHEY and CDR2 SMNVEV (reference sequence). Trimming took 4 bases from V and 9 from J, leaving 11 bases between them. This CDR3 has 12 amino acids.